This TCR beta chain emerged from a study of blood T cells in healthy people across ages. General study points: While age rose, TCR beta diversity per million T cells dropped in a roughly linear way. Diversity figures derived from one million T cells were judged to underestimate the true value. The percentage of naive T cells correlated strongly with TCR beta diversity.

Germline CDR1 reads SGHAT; CDR2 reads FQNNGV. V lost 5 bases and J lost 8, with 16 bases in between. CDR3 length equals 14 residues. The second PCR ran roughly 7 to 12 cycles with a sample-barcoded 5' primer and J-beta primers. Tagging of each cDNA molecule was performed by a template-switch adaptor with 12 random nucleotides. TCRdb passed the 5' RACE reads through MiXCR, listing each CDR3 protein once. The sample lists about 1.5 million distinct CDR3 sequences; about 45% were seen once. Worth noting for this clonotype: Its antigen remains unknown.

V usage is TRBV11-2 and J usage is TRBJ2-1; D may be TRBD2 (5 bases). Source material: blood. This TCR was recovered from a woman aged 18-29 years in good health. The DNA of the CDR3 is TGTGCCAGCAGCCCCAGGACTGTTAGGGATGAGCAGTTCTTC. Residues: CASSPRTVRDEQFF.